A single sample gave rise to the 31 T cell receptor beta chains below, sequenced in a study of beta chain features in type 1 diabetes. The study reverse transcribed the entire isolated RNA, so it sequenced expressed TCRB transcripts. Using immunoSEQ multiplex PCR, the repertoire was profiled, and TCRdb retains in-frame clones only, with some absent. Here the sample spans hundreds of thousands of clones, approximately 11% being singletons. The material sequenced was naive CD4+ T cells from blood. These receptors all come from a woman aged 30 to 39 in good health.

Points on this clone: The same CDR3 is also encoded by other DNA sequences in this sample. The rearrangement links TRBV2 to TRBJ1-2; 7 positions match TRBD1. The CDR3 has 12 residues. Germline lookup yields CDR1 SNHLY and CDR2 FYNNEI. Germline trimming cut 4 bases from V and 4 bases from J; bases unmatched to any gene: 0. CDR3 protein: CASSGQGYGYTF. CDR3 DNA sequence: TGTGCCAGCAGTGGACAGGGCTATGGCTACACCTTC.

The sample holds a few counts of this clone. The rearrangement uses TRBV18 and TRBJ2-1; 11 bases fit TRBD2. With V trimmed by 4 bases and J by 4 bases, 3 bases remained unmatched. Germline V gene sequence: CDR1 KGHSH, CDR2 LQKENI. The CDR3 loop spans 15 amino acids. The CDR3: CASSRGLAVYNEQFF. Written as DNA, the CDR3 is TGTGCCAGCTCACGGGGACTAGCGGTATACAATGAGCAGTTCTTC.

The V call is TRBV28, the J call TRBJ2-7; no clear D. Trimming cost V 1 base and J 0 bases, with 13 bases left between them. Germline V lookup: CDR1 MDHEN, CDR2 SYDVKM. The CDR3 length is 16 residues. The DNA of the CDR3 is TGTGCCAGCAGTTTATTCACCCATTTGAGCTCCTACGAGCAGTACTTC. This sequence encodes CASSLFTHLSSYEQYF.

This clone was picked up a small number of times. The chain employs TRBV5-4 and TRBJ1-2; 8 bases agree with TRBD1. V lost 1 base to trimming and J lost 8 bases; unmatched junction nucleotides: 13. The CDR3 spans 16 residues. The germline gives CDR1 SGHNT, CDR2 YYREEE (reference sequence). The CDR3 spells CASSLWTGIVRLGYTF. As DNA, the CDR3 is TGTGCCAGCAGCTTGTGGACAGGGATCGTTAGGCTCGGCTACACCTTC.

The rearrangement joins TRBV5-1 to TRBJ2-7, with D possibly TRBD2 on 6 matching bases. Germline V gene data show CDR1 as SGHRS and CDR2 as YFSETQ. V lost 0 bases and J lost 7, with 17 bases in between. The CDR3 consists of 15 residues. The chain's CDR3 is CASSLAPSDGGEQYF. The DNA for the CDR3 is TGCGCCAGCAGCTTGGCCCCTTCGGACGGAGGGGAGCAGTACTTC.

The chain couples TRBV7-9 to TRBJ2-7; TRBD2 aligns across 7 bases. The length of the CDR3 is 14 residues. Germline values: CDR1 SEHNR, CDR2 FQNEAQ (reference sequence). Unmatched junction bases numbered 10, after V lost 4 bases and J lost 7 bases. The CDR3 bases are TGTGCCAGCAGCTCAGCGGGGAGGGTCGCTGAGCAGTACTTC. Its protein is CASSSAGRVAEQYF.

This clone showed up just a few times. The chain joins TRBV15 to TRBJ2-1; maybe TRBD1 (6 bases). Germline V gene data show CDR1 as LNHNV and CDR2 as YYDKDF (reference sequence). CDR3 size: 14 residues. The V end was cut by 9 bases, the J end by 10 bases, with 22 bases between. For the CDR3, the DNA is TGTGCCACTTCGGGACAATCGGCAAACTTAGAGCAGTTCTTC. It yields the protein CATSGQSANLEQFF.

There are a few counts of this clone. The chain is built from TRBV7-2 and TRBJ2-7; D gene ambiguous. CDR3 size: 14 residues. V lost 5 bases, J lost 0 bases, and 11 bases lay in between. Germline values: CDR1 SGHTA, CDR2 FQGNSA. The CDR3: CASSPQIRSYEQYF. The CDR3 DNA reads TGTGCCAGCAGCCCACAGATTCGCTCCTACGAGCAGTACTTC. Drawing the rest from reference TRBV7-2 and TRBJ2-7, the complete variable domain is GAGVSQSPSNKVTEKGKDVELRCDPISGHTALYWYRQSLGQGLEFLIYFQGNSAPDKSGLPSDRFSAERTGGSVSTLTIQRTQQEDSAVYLCASSPQIRSYEQYFGPGTRLTVT.

Only a few counts were recorded for this clone. CDR3 in DNA: TGTGCCAGCAGCCGGGGGACAGGGGACCCCTGGGAGCTGTTTTTT. Translation gives CASSRGTGDPWELFF. This sequence joins TRBV7-9 and TRBJ2-2, with 10 bases matching TRBD1. CDR3 length equals 15 residues. The V segment lost 5 bases and the J segment 9 bases; nucleotides outside the gene matches: 9. The germline V gene has CDR1 SEHNR and CDR2 FQNEAQ (reference sequence).

CDR3 bases: TGTGCCAGCAGCCCCCATGTCGTGCGGGAGCTCTACAATGAGCAGTTCTTC. This codes for CASSPHVVRELYNEQFF. V gene TRBV9 combines with J gene TRBJ2-1, with 7 bases matching TRBD2. CDR1 and CDR2 (germline): SGDLS, YYNGEE. CDR3 length equals 17 residues. The trim removed 4 bases at V and 3 bases at J, leaving 13 bases unmatched.

The chain carries TRBV9 and TRBJ2-5, with 7 bases matching TRBD2. The V gene end was trimmed by 4 bases and the J gene end by 5 bases; junction bases not matched to a gene: 14. Germline CDR1 and CDR2: SGDLS and YYNGEE. The CDR3 is 16 amino acids. CDR3 bases: TGTGCCAGCAGCTCTCGGGCGGGAGAAGGTGGGGAGACCCAGTACTTC. This encodes CASSSRAGEGGETQYF.

The chain recombines TRBV6-5 with TRBJ2-7; D is ambiguous. This CDR3 comprises 14 residues. The ends were cut back, 6 bases at V and 4 bases at J, with 16 bases in the middle. In germline, CDR1 is MNHEY, CDR2 SVGAGI. The CDR3 DNA is TGTGCCAGCAGAGGTTGGGCCGAACCTTACGAGCAGTACTTC. Protein: CASRGWAEPYEQYF.

The V and J genes are TRBV2 and TRBJ2-3, with D unclear. Looked up from germline, CDR1 is SNHLY and CDR2 is FYNNEI. The V gene lost 7 bases and the J gene lost 4 bases, with 6 bases spanning the gap. There are 11 residues in the CDR3. The CDR3 is CASKTADTQYF. In DNA, the CDR3 is TGTGCCAGCAAAACGGCAGATACGCAGTATTTT.

This clone was counted only a few times. The chain combines TRBV2 with TRBJ2-5, with TRBD2 matching 11 bases. CDR1 is SNHLY and CDR2 is FYNNEI in the germline V gene. This CDR3 is built from 16 residues. V was pared by 1 base and J by 9 bases, with 10 bases of the junction left unmatched. The CDR3 region is CASSEGLAGSGAAQYF. As DNA, the CDR3 is TGTGCCAGCAGTGAAGGACTAGCGGGATCCGGAGCGGCCCAGTACTTC.

This clone was picked up a small number of times. The CDR3 DNA sequence: TGTGCCACCAGCAGAGATATCTCCCGGGAGGGCCTCGACGAGCAGTACTTC. Protein: CATSRDISREGLDEQYF. This chain uses TRBV15 with TRBJ2-7, with 8 bases identical to TRBD2. This CDR3 spans 17 amino acids. The junction had 12 bases not matched to a gene; V was cut back by 0 bases and J by 5 bases. Germline V lookup: CDR1 LNHNV, CDR2 YYDKDF (reference sequence).

The chain joins TRBV5-1 to TRBJ2-2; D possibly corresponds to TRBD2 (6 bases). The CDR3 contains 15 residues. The germline V gene encodes CDR1 SGHRS and CDR2 YFSETQ. Trimming pared 1 base from V and 4 bases from J, leaving 11 bases between. The CDR3 DNA reads TGCGCCAGCAGCTTGTATGTGGGAGGCACCGGGGAGCTGTTTTTT. As protein: CASSLYVGGTGELFF.

This clone was counted between two and nine times. The V gene is TRBV27, the J gene TRBJ2-7; possibly TRBD2 for D (5 bases). The germline V gene has CDR1 MNHEY and CDR2 SMNVEV (reference sequence). V was pared by 5 bases and J by 4 bases, with 12 bases between. The CDR3 sequence is 13 residues long. The CDR3 nucleotides read TGTGCCAGCAGTCCGGGGTCCAGGTACGAGCAGTACTTC. It is translated as CASSPGSRYEQYF.

This clone has only a few counts. The rearrangement joins TRBV19 to TRBJ1-5; 10 positions agree with TRBD1. The CDR3 is 14 residues long. Germline values: CDR1 LNHDA, CDR2 SQIVND (reference sequence). Trimming at V came to 6 bases and at J to 4 bases, leaving 3 bases not matched to a gene. The CDR3 reads CASRGTGVNQPQHF. In DNA form, the CDR3 reads TGTGCCAGTAGAGGGACAGGGGTAAATCAGCCCCAGCATTTT.

In this sample, this clone turned up a few times. The rearrangement links TRBV2 to TRBJ2-5; 9 bases agree with TRBD1. The CDR3 loop spans 15 amino acids. V shed 6 bases, J shed 2 bases, and the junction held 7 bases outside the gene matches. Germline V lookup: CDR1 SNHLY, CDR2 FYNNEI. This chain's CDR3 is CASRFETGGQETQYF. Written as DNA, the CDR3 is TGTGCCAGCAGGTTCGAGACAGGGGGACAAGAGACCCAGTACTTC.

This clone was seen a handful of times. The chain couples TRBV2 to TRBJ2-3; TRBD1 matches at 9 bases. This CDR3 is built from 14 residues. The trim removed 8 bases at V and 2 bases at J, leaving 5 bases unmatched. Per the germline V gene, CDR1 is SNHLY and CDR2 is FYNNEI. The CDR3 nucleotides read TGTGCCAGCGACCGGGACAGGGCCACAGATACGCAGTATTTT. Translating gives CASDRDRATDTQYF.

The sample holds a few counts of this clone. J is TRBJ2-2 and V is TRBV2, with 10 positions matching TRBD2. Trimming took 5 bases from V and 6 from J; bases not matched to a gene: 12. The CDR3 length is 17 residues. The V gene's germline CDR1 is SNHLY and CDR2 FYNNEI. Written as DNA, the CDR3 is TGTGCCAGCAGTTTCCAATGGGGACTAGCGCGACCCGGGGAGCTGTTTTTT. It codes for CASSFQWGLARPGELFF.

In its sample, this clone was seen a few times. The chain carries TRBV2 and TRBJ2-5; 10 bases line up with TRBD2. The CDR3 runs 14 residues. Germline V gives CDR1 SNHLY, CDR2 FYNNEI. V dropped 6 bases and J dropped 5; count of bases not matched to a gene: 6. This CDR3 reads CASRLAGVGETQYF. CDR3 coding DNA: TGTGCCAGCAGGCTAGCGGGAGTAGGGGAGACCCAGTACTTC.

The sample holds a few counts of this clone. This chain connects TRBV28 to TRBJ1-5; no firm D call. V gave up 3 bases and J gave up 1 base, with 10 bases separating them. CDR1 is MDHEN, CDR2 SYDVKM, per germline. This CDR3 has 15 amino acids. The CDR3 reads CASSFVGGSNQPQHF. The CDR3, as DNA: TGTGCCAGCAGTTTCGTCGGAGGAAGCAATCAGCCCCAGCATTTT.

This chain joins TRBV2 and TRBJ1-5; D not resolved. The CDR3 has 14 residues. Per the germline V gene, CDR1 is SNHLY and CDR2 is FYNNEI. V was cut by 6 bases and J by 3 bases, with 12 bases left in between. The DNA for the CDR3 is TGTGCCAGCAGGGAGGAAGTGGTCAATCAGCCCCAGCATTTT. Encoded protein: CASREEVVNQPQHF.

V gene TRBV19 combines with J gene TRBJ2-1; D gene unclear. Germline V gene lookup returns CDR1 LNHDA and CDR2 SQIVND (reference sequence). Trimming shortened V by 2 bases and J by 1 base, and 6 bases separated the two germline ends. This CDR3 comprises 14 residues. The DNA of the CDR3 is TGTGCCAGTAGTATACGAGCTTCCTACAATGAGCAGTTCTTC. Protein product: CASSIRASYNEQFF. Full variable domain (remainder filled in from reference TRBV19 and TRBJ2-1): DGGITQSPKYLFRKEGQNVTLSCEQNLNHDAMYWYRQDPGQGLRLIYYSQIVNDFQKGDIAEGYSVSREKKESFPLTVTSAQKNPTAFYLCASSIRASYNEQFFGPGTRLTVL.

The J gene is TRBJ1-5, the V gene TRBV28, with 7 bases aligning to TRBD1. The CDR3 is 16 residues long. V trimming: 6 bases; J trimming: 2 bases; junction bases outside the gene matches: 10. Germline loops: CDR1 MDHEN, CDR2 SYDVKM. CDR3 DNA sequence: TGTGCCAGCAGGACCTATGGACAGGCTCGCAATCAGCCCCAGCATTTT. This codes for CASRTYGQARNQPQHF. The full variable domain, rest sourced from reference TRBV28 and TRBJ1-5, is DVKVTQSSRYLVKRTGEKVFLECVQDMDHENMFWYRQDPGLGLRLIYFSYDVKMKEKGDIPEGYSVSREKKERFSLILESASTNQTSMYLCASRTYGQARNQPQHFGDGTRLSIL.

This clone appeared a few times. This same CDR3 is encoded by further DNA sequences in the sample. DNA of the CDR3: TGCGCCAGCAGCCTCTCTAGCGGATCCTACAATGAGCAGTTCTTC. It codes for CASSLSSGSYNEQFF. The V and J genes are TRBV5-1 and TRBJ2-1; 7 positions match TRBD2. V was clipped by 4 bases and J by 1 base; unmatched bases: 5. The CDR3 totals 15 residues. Germline CDR1 and CDR2: SGHRS and YFSETQ.

This clone was detected a few times. The chain employs TRBV30 and TRBJ2-1; TRBD1 might be the D (5 bases). Trimming left V 0 bases short and J 12 bases short, with 9 bases between. The CDR3 has 11 residues. Germline CDR1 and CDR2: GTSNPN and SVGIG (reference sequence). CDR3 region: CAWSVRGWQFF. As DNA, the CDR3 is TGTGCCTGGAGTGTTAGGGGTTGGCAGTTCTTC.

This clone was counted a few times. The chain has TRBV29-1 and TRBJ1-2, with 8 bases identical to TRBD1. Germline V gene data show CDR1 as SQVTM and CDR2 as ANQGSEA. CDR3 length equals 13 residues. V dropped 1 base and J dropped 5; count of bases not matched to a gene: 3. CDR3 region: CSVEGQGLYGYTF. DNA for the CDR3: TGCAGCGTTGAAGGACAGGGGCTTTATGGCTACACCTTC.

This clone showed up just a few times. This chain uses TRBV7-2 with TRBJ2-3; D not certain. The germline CDR1 and CDR2 sequences are SGHTA and FQGNSA. This CDR3 is 13 amino acids long. V lost 6 bases and J lost 7, with 14 bases in between. CDR3 nucleotides: TGTGCCAGCAGTCGACAAGACGGAAATACGCAGTATTTT. Its translation is CASSRQDGNTQYF.

This chain links TRBV9 with TRBJ2-5; D may be TRBD1 (6 bases). Trimming took off 4 bases at V and 3 bases at J, with 16 bases between the two ends. This CDR3 is built from 15 residues. CDR1 SGDLS and CDR2 YYNGEE come from the germline V gene. For the CDR3, the DNA is TGTGCCAGCAGCTTCAGCGCCCACAGGGAAGAGACCCAGTACTTC. Translation gives CASSFSAHREETQYF.